Listed here are 21 T cell receptor beta chains from one sample, sequenced in a study of monozygotic twins with inflammatory bowel disease. Reprocessing the 5' RACE reads, TCRdb reports a single entry for every CDR3 protein and omits DNA. This sample's clone table lists around 450,000 distinct CDR3 sequences. What was sequenced was blood. The receptors shown here come from a human donor with ulcerative colitis or Crohn's disease, or a healthy co-twin of an affected twin (not recorded which).

The gene calls are TRBV4-1 and TRBJ2-7; checking the TCRdb D call of TRBD2 is not possible without DNA. Germline V lookup: CDR1 MGHRA, CDR2 YSYEKL. The CDR3 runs 16 residues. The CDR3 protein is CASSQESGGVSYEQYF.

The V and J genes are TRBV5-6 and TRBJ2-1. The CDR3 is 16 amino acids. Germline V gene lookup returns CDR1 SGHDT and CDR2 YYEEEE. CDR3 sequence: CASSLGWGTHYNEQFF.

This chain uses TRBV19 with TRBJ2-1; TCRdb's D gene call, TRBD1, goes unchecked for lack of DNA. The CDR3 is 19 amino acids. The germline V gene encodes CDR1 LNHDA and CDR2 SQIVND (reference sequence). The CDR3 sequence is CASSIGPLWTGGYISEQFF.

The rearrangement links TRBV20-1 to TRBJ2-7; TCRdb outputs TRBD2, but without DNA this stays unchecked. In germline, CDR1 is DFQATT, CDR2 SNEGSKA (reference sequence). The CDR3 is 12 amino acids. This CDR3 reads CSGSGGEREQYF.

V is TRBV6-1 and J is TRBJ2-1; lacking DNA, the TRBD2 call made by TCRdb goes unchecked. CDR3 length: 16 residues. The V gene's germline CDR1 is MNHNS and CDR2 SASEGT. CDR3 region: CASSSPRAGGYNEQFF.

This CDR3 is CASSLTAGDYGYTF. This chain uses TRBV5-1 with TRBJ1-2; without DNA, the TCRdb call of TRBD1 cannot be checked. Germline values: CDR1 SGHRS, CDR2 YFSETQ. This CDR3 is built from 14 residues.

The chain couples TRBV2 to TRBJ1-5. This CDR3 has 12 residues. Germline V gene lookup returns CDR1 SNHLY and CDR2 FYNNEI. This chain's CDR3 is CASTVSNQPQHF.

The chain joins TRBV14 to TRBJ2-7; TCRdb outputs TRBD2, but without DNA this stays unchecked. The germline CDR1 and CDR2 sequences are SGHDN and FVKESK. This CDR3 has 16 residues. The CDR3: CASSQGLAGAVYEQYF.

The chain combines TRBV6-6 with TRBJ2-1; the TCRdb D gene call, TRBD2, has no DNA to confirm it. The CDR3 sequence is 14 residues long. Germline values: CDR1 MNHNY, CDR2 SVGAGI (reference sequence). The CDR3 reads CASSHGPQADEQFF.

The chain joins TRBV6-1 to TRBJ2-7; TCRdb gives TRBD1 as the D gene, but with no DNA this cannot be confirmed. Germline V gene data show CDR1 as MNHNS and CDR2 as SASEGT. This CDR3 contains 16 residues. Here the CDR3 reads CASSRGGGISAAEQYF.

This sequence joins TRBV20-1 and TRBJ2-2; lacking DNA, the TRBD1 call made by TCRdb goes unchecked. Germline-derived CDR1 and CDR2 are DFQATT and SNEGSKA (reference sequence). The CDR3 spans 15 residues. The CDR3 sequence: CSARRQGAGAGELFF.

CDR3 in amino acids: CASRRDRDLGNTIYF. The chain carries TRBV5-1 and TRBJ1-3; TCRdb outputs TRBD1, but without DNA this stays unchecked. The CDR3 spans 15 residues. CDR1 is SGHRS, CDR2 YFSETQ, per germline.

The rearrangement uses TRBV10-3 and TRBJ2-1; TCRdb names TRBD2, which stays unverified in the absence of DNA. The CDR3 has 15 residues. The germline gives CDR1 ENHRY, CDR2 SYGVKD. The CDR3 loop is CAISGLAGGRNEQFF.

V and J are TRBV28 and TRBJ1-1. The CDR3 has 16 amino acids. Germline lookup yields CDR1 MDHEN and CDR2 SYDVKM. CDR3 protein: CASSFLTRTENTEAFF.

The V and J genes are TRBV4-1 and TRBJ2-1; lacking DNA, the TRBD2 call made by TCRdb goes unchecked. The CDR3 spans 15 residues. Germline assignment: CDR1 MGHRA and CDR2 YSYEKL. CDR3 sequence reads: CASSQIAGGPNEQFF.

J is TRBJ1-1 and V is TRBV6-6. This CDR3 has 12 amino acids. The germline V gene encodes CDR1 MNHNY and CDR2 SVGAGI (reference sequence). The CDR3 reads CASSYQQGEAFF.

This chain links TRBV11-2 with TRBJ2-3. From germline, CDR1 is SGHAT and CDR2 FQNNGV. This CDR3 spans 16 amino acids. The CDR3 protein is CASSLGTATLTDTQYF.

V gene TRBV29-1 combines with J gene TRBJ1-1; TCRdb indicates TRBD1, and absent DNA this call remains unverified. Looked up from germline, CDR1 is SQVTM and CDR2 is ANQGSEA. The CDR3 totals 12 residues. The CDR3: CSVEGQGAGAFF.

The rearrangement joins TRBV4-1 to TRBJ2-3. CDR3 length: 12 amino acids. The germline CDR1 and CDR2 sequences are MGHRA and YSYEKL. The CDR3 region is CASSQEIDTQYF.

This chain connects TRBV7-2 to TRBJ2-6. Germline-derived CDR1 and CDR2 are SGHTA and FQGNSA. The CDR3 runs 16 residues. CDR3 sequence: CASSPTGFSGANVLTF. Using reference TRBV7-2 and TRBJ2-6 for the parts outside the CDR3, the full variable domain is GAGVSQSPSNKVTEKGKDVELRCDPISGHTALYWYRQSLGQGLEFLIYFQGNSAPDKSGLPSDRFSAERTGGSVSTLTIQRTQQEDSAVYLCASSPTGFSGANVLTFGAGSRLTVL.

The V call is TRBV6-5, the J call TRBJ2-3; TCRdb picks TRBD1, but there is no DNA to check that call. This CDR3 spans 18 amino acids. Germline assignment: CDR1 MNHEY and CDR2 SVGAGI. The CDR3: CASSFRHRQGRGTDTQYF.